A selection of T cell receptor beta chains follows, all from one sample in a study of shared clonotypes between healthy human individuals. The data were produced by immunoSEQ multiplex PCR, yet TCRdb's version contains in-frame clones alone and is incomplete. Of 2 million to 2.5 million clones listed, about 94% are singletons. The material sequenced was naive CD4+ T cells sorted from blood. The receptors were gathered from a man between 18 and 29 years old in good health. The conserved cysteine and the conserved F or W are not part of the CDR3 here. Each record gives: D gene, J gene, V gene, CDR3 protein. A D gene is named only where the DNA matches it firmly.

d_call: -; j_call: TRBJ1-3; v_call: TRBV28; cdr3_aa: ASSLDSSNSGNTIY
d_call: TRBD1; j_call: TRBJ2-3; v_call: TRBV29-1; cdr3_aa: SVEVQGGEPDTQY
d_call: -; j_call: TRBJ1-5; v_call: TRBV19; cdr3_aa: ASRRRGRSNQPQH
d_call: -; j_call: TRBJ1-1; v_call: TRBV5-1; cdr3_aa: ASSLAGMNTEAF
d_call: -; j_call: TRBJ2-7; v_call: TRBV2; cdr3_aa: ASRGGRGRGDEQY
d_call: TRBD2; j_call: TRBJ2-1; v_call: TRBV7-3; cdr3_aa: ASSLGGTSGWQF
d_call: -; j_call: TRBJ2-7; v_call: TRBV7-5; cdr3_aa: ARSPLQDRGLISSYEQY
d_call: -; j_call: TRBJ1-6; v_call: TRBV5-1; cdr3_aa: ASSPRDSPLH
d_call: TRBD1; j_call: TRBJ1-1; v_call: TRBV18; cdr3_aa: ASSPGQGVNTEAF
d_call: -; j_call: TRBJ2-3; v_call: TRBV7-9; cdr3_aa: ASSLAGPDTQY
d_call: -; j_call: TRBJ2-7; v_call: TRBV6-1; cdr3_aa: ASSDTRTLTEARYEQY
d_call: TRBD1; j_call: TRBJ2-7; v_call: TRBV6-6; cdr3_aa: ASSYSLDRGVHEQY
d_call: TRBD1; j_call: TRBJ1-1; v_call: TRBV6-1; cdr3_aa: ASSEMGQLNTEAF
d_call: TRBD2; j_call: TRBJ2-3; v_call: TRBV7-2; cdr3_aa: ASSLDISTSGYTDTQY
d_call: -; j_call: TRBJ1-1; v_call: TRBV19; cdr3_aa: ASTNNRNTEAF
d_call: TRBD1; j_call: TRBJ2-2; v_call: TRBV10-2; cdr3_aa: ASGQGRVEGTGELF
d_call: -; j_call: TRBJ2-1; v_call: TRBV6-5; cdr3_aa: ASSYSASNEQF
d_call: TRBD1; j_call: TRBJ1-5; v_call: TRBV6-5; cdr3_aa: ASRLYRGGQPQH